This T cell receptor (beta chain) was retrieved from a study of vaccination effects on CD4 cells after COVID-19. For the study at large: The cohort was immunized with two doses of either the BNT162b2 or mRNA-1273 vaccine.

Trimming removed 4 bases from V and 2 bases from J, with 15 bases in between. The CDR3 spans 15 residues. CDR1 SGHNT and CDR2 YYREEE come from the germline V gene (reference sequence). General study results and limits: Common cold coronavirus cross-reactivity was shown by only 1 of 255 vaccine-induced clones in healthy vaccinees.

Some clones are missing from TCRdb's copy, which holds only in-frame ones; the method was immunoSEQ multiplex PCR. The table has 65,000 or so clones, less than 85% seen once. Viral peptide pools were used in the ViraFEST assay to expand antigen-specific CD4+ T cells, and sequencing came afterward. The culture ran for approximately nine days before CD4+ T cells were isolated. Prior SARS-CoV-2 infection was absent in the vaccine recipients, as shown by negative nucleocapsid antibodies. A word on this clone: Its target is not known.

The V gene is TRBV5-4, the J gene TRBJ1-2, with D perhaps TRBD1 (5 bases). This receptor was identified in a human donor who received a COVID-19 vaccine. The material sequenced was CD4+ T cells from PBMCs cultured with HCoV-NL63 spike peptides, taken before COVID-19 vaccination. CDR3 nucleotide sequence: TGTGCCAGCAGCGAACCGGGACCGACGAACTATGGCTACACCTTC. It specifies CASSEPGPTNYGYTF.